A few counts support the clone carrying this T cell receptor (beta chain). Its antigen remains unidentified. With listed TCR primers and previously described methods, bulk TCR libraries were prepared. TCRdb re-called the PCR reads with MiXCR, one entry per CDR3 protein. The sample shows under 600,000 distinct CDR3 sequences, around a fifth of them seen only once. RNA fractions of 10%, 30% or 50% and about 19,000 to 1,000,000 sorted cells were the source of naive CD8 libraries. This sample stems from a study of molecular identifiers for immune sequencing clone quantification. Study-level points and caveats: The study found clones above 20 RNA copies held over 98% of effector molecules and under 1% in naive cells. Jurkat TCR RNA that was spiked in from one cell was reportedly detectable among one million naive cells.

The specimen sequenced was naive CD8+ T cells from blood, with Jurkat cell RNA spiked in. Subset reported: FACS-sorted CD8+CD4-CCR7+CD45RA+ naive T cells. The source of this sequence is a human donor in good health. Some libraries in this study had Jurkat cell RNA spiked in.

The CDR3 DNA reads as TGTGCCAGCAGTTCCGCCGGGACAGGGCCAAATGGCTACACCTTC. It specifies CASSSAGTGPNGYTF. The rearrangement joins TRBV6-6 to TRBJ1-2; 9 bases align to TRBD1. CDR3 length: 15 amino acids. With 4 bases clipped from V and 6 bases from J, the junction kept 9 bases outside the gene matches. Germline values: CDR1 MNHNY, CDR2 SVGAGI (reference sequence).